A single sample is the source of the 10 T cell receptor beta chains below, sequenced in a study of low-dose radiotherapy and immunotherapy resistance in tumors. Covering alpha and beta chains, TRAV- and TRBV-specific primers were used for the first-strand cDNA. With a constant-region primer and a V-primer adapter, TCRs were subjected to 20 PCR cycles of amplification. MiXCR was run by TCRdb on the reads, yielding one entry per CDR3 protein. The sample lists 16,000 or so distinct CDR3 sequences, about 74% occurring once. These receptors all come from a human donor with advanced metastatic prostate, ovarian, gallbladder or colorectal cancer (not recorded which). This table probably holds off-target reads from a library built for another chain.

The chain joins TRBV7-9 to TRBJ2-7; D ambiguous. The germline V gene encodes CDR1 SEHNR and CDR2 FQNEAQ (reference sequence). The V and J ends lost 5 bases and 3 bases respectively, with 8 bases between them. The CDR3 length is 12 residues. CDR3 nucleotides: TGTGCCAGCAGCCAGTCCGACTACGAGCAGTACTTC. Its translation: CASSQSDYEQYF.

V and J are TRBV6-5 and TRBJ2-1; the match to TRBD2 covers 10 bases. Germline assignment: CDR1 MNHEY and CDR2 SVGAGI. After removal of 5 bases from V and 2 bases from J, the junction contained 3 bases not matched to a gene. This CDR3 region has 15 residues. The CDR3 sequence is CASSPLAGAYNEQFF. The CDR3 DNA sequence: TGTGCCAGCAGTCCCCTAGCGGGAGCCTACAATGAGCAGTTCTTC.

The rearrangement uses TRBV6-6 and TRBJ2-7, with 8 positions matching TRBD2. Trimming at V came to 4 bases and at J to 1 base, leaving 3 bases not matched to a gene. The CDR3 spans 14 residues. The V gene's germline CDR1 is MNHNY and CDR2 SVGAGI (reference sequence). CDR3 sequence: CASSLAGRSYEQYF. The CDR3 DNA follows: TGTGCCAGCAGTTTAGCGGGAAGGTCCTACGAGCAGTACTTC.

This clonotype was recorded a few times. J is TRBJ1-4 and V is TRBV5-1; D gene ambiguous. CDR3 length: 15 amino acids. The ends were cut back, 4 bases at V and 5 bases at J, with 15 bases in the middle. Germline CDR1 is SGHRS and CDR2 is YFSETQ. Here the CDR3 DNA reads TGCGCCAGCAGCCCTCTTCCAGGTGGGAATGAAAAACTGTTTTTT. Amino acid sequence: CASSPLPGGNEKLFF.

The gene calls are TRBV7-2 and TRBJ1-4; D not resolved. The V end was cut by 5 bases, the J end by 5 bases, with 9 bases between. Germline V gene sequence: CDR1 SGHTA, CDR2 FQGNSA. The CDR3 is 13 amino acids. The CDR3 nucleotides read TGTGCCAGCAGCCCTGGAGGGAATGAAAAACTGTTTTTT. Its protein is CASSPGGNEKLFF.

This clonotype was recorded a few times. V and J are TRBV6-4 and TRBJ2-2; 10 bases agree with TRBD2. Per germline, CDR1 MRHNA and CDR2 SNTAGT. The CDR3 extends over 17 amino acids. Trimming cost V 4 bases and J 3 bases; bases outside gene matches: 8. CDR3 sequence (DNA): TGTGCCAGCAGTGTTCTAGCGGGAGTCGTTGACACCGGGGAGCTGTTTTTT. It specifies CASSVLAGVVDTGELFF.

V gene TRBV4-3 combines with J gene TRBJ2-3, with 8 positions matching TRBD2. Trimming at V came to 1 base and at J to 0 bases, leaving 6 bases not matched to a gene. This CDR3 is 17 amino acids long. Germline CDR1 reads LGHNA; CDR2 reads YSLEER. CDR3 DNA: TGCGCCAGCAGCCAAGGTCCTAGCGGGTCCAGCACAGATACGCAGTATTTT. The encoded protein is CASSQGPSGSSTDTQYF.

The chain recombines TRBV29-1 with TRBJ1-2, with 7 bases aligning to TRBD1. This CDR3 contains 12 residues. J was trimmed by 3 bases and V by 6 bases; bases with no gene match: 4. The V gene's germline CDR1 is SQVTM and CDR2 ANQGSEA. The chain's CDR3 is CSVYRGDYGYTF. The CDR3 DNA follows: TGCAGCGTGTACAGGGGCGACTATGGCTACACCTTC. The full variable domain, with the rest looked up from reference TRBV29-1 and TRBJ1-2, is SAVISQKPSRDICQRGTSLTIQCQVDSQVTMMFWYRQQPGQSLTLIATANQGSEATYESGFVIDKFPISRPNLTFSTLTVSNMSPEDSSIYLCSVYRGDYGYTFGSGTRLTVV.

Turning to this clonotype: The junction departs from germline at one end; a sequencing error may be responsible. This chain links TRBV27 with TRBJ2-1, with D perhaps being TRBD1 or TRBD2 (5 bases each). The germline V gene has CDR1 MNHEY and CDR2 SMNVEV (reference sequence). The CDR3 length is 14 residues. Here the CDR3 reads CATSPGTAYNEQFF. The CDR3 DNA follows: TGTGCCACCAGTCCCGGGACGGCATACAATGAGCAGTTCTTC.

The chain uses TRBV7-2 and TRBJ1-6, with a possible D match to TRBD1 (6 bases). CDR3 length equals 15 residues. The germline gives CDR1 SGHTA, CDR2 FQGNSA. V gave up 1 base and J gave up 9 bases, with 13 bases separating them. The CDR3 sequence: CASSLEGVRSSPLHF. The CDR3 DNA reads TGTGCCAGCAGCTTAGAGGGGGTACGGTCTTCACCCCTCCACTTT.